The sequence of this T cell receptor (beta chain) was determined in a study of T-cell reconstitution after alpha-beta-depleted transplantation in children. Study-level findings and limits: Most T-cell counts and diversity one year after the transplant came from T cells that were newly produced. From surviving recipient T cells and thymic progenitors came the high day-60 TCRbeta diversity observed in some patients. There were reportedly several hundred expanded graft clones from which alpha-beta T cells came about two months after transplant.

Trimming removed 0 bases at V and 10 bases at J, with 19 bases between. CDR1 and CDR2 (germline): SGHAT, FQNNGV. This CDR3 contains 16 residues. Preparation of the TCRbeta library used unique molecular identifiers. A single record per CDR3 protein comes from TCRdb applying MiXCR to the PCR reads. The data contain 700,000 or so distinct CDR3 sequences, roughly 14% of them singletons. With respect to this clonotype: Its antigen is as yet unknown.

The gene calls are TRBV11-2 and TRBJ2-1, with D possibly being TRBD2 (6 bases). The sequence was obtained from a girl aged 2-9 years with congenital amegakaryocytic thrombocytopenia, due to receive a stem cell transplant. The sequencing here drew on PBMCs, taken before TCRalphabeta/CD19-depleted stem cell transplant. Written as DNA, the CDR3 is TGTGCCAGCAGCTTAGACTCCACGACTAGGGGCGGCGAGCAGTTCTTC. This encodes CASSLDSTTRGGEQFF.